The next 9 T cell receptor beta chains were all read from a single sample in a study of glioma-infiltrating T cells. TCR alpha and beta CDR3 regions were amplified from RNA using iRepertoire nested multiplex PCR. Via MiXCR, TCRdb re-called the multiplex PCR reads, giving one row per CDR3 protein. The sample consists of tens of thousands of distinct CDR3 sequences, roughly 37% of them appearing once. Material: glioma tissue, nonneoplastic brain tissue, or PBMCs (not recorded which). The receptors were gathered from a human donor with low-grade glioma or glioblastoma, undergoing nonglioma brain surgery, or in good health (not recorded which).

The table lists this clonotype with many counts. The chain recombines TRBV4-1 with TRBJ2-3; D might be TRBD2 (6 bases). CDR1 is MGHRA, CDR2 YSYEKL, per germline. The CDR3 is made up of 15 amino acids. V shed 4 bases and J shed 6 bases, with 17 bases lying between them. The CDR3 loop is CASSPTGGTLDTQYF. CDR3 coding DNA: TGCGCCAGCAGCCCGACTGGGGGGACTTTGGATACGCAGTATTTT.

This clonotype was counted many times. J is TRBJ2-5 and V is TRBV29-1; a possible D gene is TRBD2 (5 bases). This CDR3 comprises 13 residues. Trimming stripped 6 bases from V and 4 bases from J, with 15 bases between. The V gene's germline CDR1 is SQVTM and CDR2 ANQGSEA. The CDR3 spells CSVRTGMRETQYF. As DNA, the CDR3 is TGCAGCGTCCGGACCGGGATGCGAGAGACCCAGTACTTC.

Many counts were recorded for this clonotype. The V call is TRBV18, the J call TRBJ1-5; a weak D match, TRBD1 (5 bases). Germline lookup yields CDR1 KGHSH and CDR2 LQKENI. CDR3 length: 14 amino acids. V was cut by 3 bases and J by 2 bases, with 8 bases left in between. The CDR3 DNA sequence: TGTGCCAGCTCACCCGACAGCGGCAATCAGCCCCAGCATTTT. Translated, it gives CASSPDSGNQPQHF.

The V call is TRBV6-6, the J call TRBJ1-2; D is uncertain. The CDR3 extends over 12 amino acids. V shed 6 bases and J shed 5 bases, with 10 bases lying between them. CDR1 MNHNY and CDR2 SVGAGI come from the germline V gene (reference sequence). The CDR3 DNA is TGTGCCAGCAGAAGACTAAGTTATGGCTACACCTTC. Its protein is CASRRLSYGYTF.

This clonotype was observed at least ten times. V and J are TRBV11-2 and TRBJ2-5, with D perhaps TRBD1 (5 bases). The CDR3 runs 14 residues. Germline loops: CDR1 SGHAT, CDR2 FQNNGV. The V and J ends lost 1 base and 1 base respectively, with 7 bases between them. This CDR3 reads CASSLVQGQETQYF. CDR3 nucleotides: TGTGCCAGCAGCTTAGTCCAGGGCCAAGAGACCCAGTACTTC.

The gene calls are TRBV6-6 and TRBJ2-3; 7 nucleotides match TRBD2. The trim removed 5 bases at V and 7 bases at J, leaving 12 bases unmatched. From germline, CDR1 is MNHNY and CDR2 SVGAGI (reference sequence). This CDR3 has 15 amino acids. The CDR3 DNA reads TGTGCCAGCAGTAGGACTAGTGGGATTCTAAATACGCAGTATTTT. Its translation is CASSRTSGILNTQYF.

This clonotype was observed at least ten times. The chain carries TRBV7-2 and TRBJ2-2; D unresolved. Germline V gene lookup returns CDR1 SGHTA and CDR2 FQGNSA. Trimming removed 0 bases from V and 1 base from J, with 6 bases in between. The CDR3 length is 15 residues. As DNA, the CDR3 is TGTGCCAGCAGCTTAGCACTCCAGAACACCGGGGAGCTGTTTTTT. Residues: CASSLALQNTGELFF.

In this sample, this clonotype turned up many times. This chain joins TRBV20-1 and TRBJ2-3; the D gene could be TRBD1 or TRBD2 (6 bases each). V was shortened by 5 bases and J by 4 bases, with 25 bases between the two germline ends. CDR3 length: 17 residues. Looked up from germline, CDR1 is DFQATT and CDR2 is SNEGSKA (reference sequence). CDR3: CSAERPGAQIIADTQYF. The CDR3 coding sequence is TGCAGTGCTGAGAGGCCGGGGGCGCAGATTATAGCAGATACGCAGTATTTT.

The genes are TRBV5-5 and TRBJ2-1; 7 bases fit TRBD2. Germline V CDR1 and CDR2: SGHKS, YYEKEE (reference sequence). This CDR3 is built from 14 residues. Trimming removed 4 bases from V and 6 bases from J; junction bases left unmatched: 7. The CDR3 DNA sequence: TGTGCCAGCAGCCGCGGGAGTTCGGGCAATGAGCAGTTCTTC. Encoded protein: CASSRGSSGNEQFF.